Presented here are 21 T cell receptor beta chains from one specimen sequenced in a study of regulatory T cells in long-lasting Graves disease. Described time point: newly diagnosed GD, antithyroid drugs for less than 3 months. Extracted PBMC RNA gave rise to the TCR library. Building of the TCR beta libraries involved iRepertoire HTBI primers and Arm-PCR of CDR3 regions. TCRdb processed the multiplex PCR reads anew with MiXCR; each CDR3 protein has one entry. The sample contains some 600,000 distinct CDR3 sequences, around 16% of which appear only once. This same sample was also part of a study on T cells in Graves' hyperthyroidism and ophthalmopathy.

The specimen was peripheral blood mononuclear cells (PBMCs), collected at new diagnosis, from a patient treated with antithyroid drugs. All receptors come from a man in his late teens or twenties with Graves disease.

This clonotype was recorded at least ten times. V usage is TRBV2 and J usage is TRBJ1-5; weak D call: TRBD1 (6 bases). Germline V gives CDR1 SNHLY, CDR2 FYNNEI. This CDR3 has 16 residues. V gave up 8 bases and J gave up 2 bases, with 19 bases separating them. CDR3 protein: CASGGRGGYGNQPQHF. DNA for the CDR3: TGTGCCAGCGGGGGCCGGGGGGGATATGGCAATCAGCCCCAGCATTTT.

This clonotype was seen more than once but under ten times. V and J are TRBV13 and TRBJ2-3, with D perhaps TRBD1 or TRBD2 (5 bases each). Trimming took 1 base from V and 9 from J, leaving 14 bases between them. Germline CDR1 and CDR2: PRHDT and FYEKMQ (reference sequence). This CDR3 has 14 amino acids. The CDR3 sequence: CASSLVGTRATQYF. CDR3 nucleotide sequence: TGTGCCAGCAGCTTAGTGGGGACCCGCGCGACGCAGTATTTT.

In this sample, this clonotype turned up many times. V gene TRBV30 combines with J gene TRBJ1-2, with D perhaps TRBD1 (6 bases). V dropped 2 bases and J dropped 10 bases, with 17 bases sitting between them. Germline V lookup: CDR1 GTSNPN, CDR2 SVGIG (reference sequence). The CDR3 contains 13 residues. The CDR3 region has the DNA TGTGCCTGGAGTAATAGGGGGGAAGGCCCCTACACCTTC. This encodes CAWSNRGEGPYTF.

The chain recombines TRBV7-8 with TRBJ2-7; the match to TRBD2 covers 9 bases. The length of the CDR3 is 17 residues. Germline CDR1 and CDR2: SGHVS and FQNEAQ. V trimming: 1 base; J trimming: 3 bases; junction bases outside the gene matches: 10. CDR3 loop: CASSLGSRGRALYEQYF. CDR3 nucleotide sequence: TGTGCCAGCAGCTTAGGATCTCGCGGGAGGGCCCTCTACGAGCAGTACTTC.

This clonotype occurred many times. V and J are TRBV18 and TRBJ2-5, with 7 bases fitting TRBD1. Trimming removed 3 bases from V and 5 bases from J; junction bases left unmatched: 12. Germline V lookup: CDR1 KGHSH, CDR2 LQKENI. The CDR3 length is 16 residues. The CDR3 DNA sequence: TGTGCCAGCTCACCGCTCAGACAGGGCGAAGGGGAGACCCAGTACTTC. The encoded protein is CASSPLRQGEGETQYF.

The chain joins TRBV4-1 to TRBJ2-7, with D perhaps matching TRBD1 or TRBD2 (6 bases each). V dropped 0 bases and J dropped 2 bases, with 14 bases sitting between them. Germline V lookup: CDR1 MGHRA, CDR2 YSYEKL. The CDR3 sequence is 16 residues long. CDR3 protein: CASSQEHLGGTYEQYF. In nucleotides, the CDR3 is TGCGCCAGCAGCCAAGAACATCTGGGGGGCACCTACGAGCAGTACTTC.

This clonotype turned up a few times. CDR3 amino acids: CASSEFIGRDKQFF. The CDR3 region has the DNA TGTGCCAGCAGTGAATTTATTGGGCGGGATAAGCAGTTCTTC. The rearrangement links TRBV6-2 or TRBV6-3 to TRBJ2-1; a weak D match, TRBD2 (6 bases). The CDR3 is 14 residues long. The germline gives CDR1 MNHEY, CDR2 SVGEGT. The ends were cut back, 5 bases at V and 11 bases at J, with 19 bases in the middle.

This clonotype was detected ten times or more. The chain is built from TRBV7-3 and TRBJ2-1, with D unresolved. Germline V gene sequence: CDR1 SGHTA, CDR2 FQGTGA. CDR3 size: 14 residues. The V end lost 2 bases, the J end lost 6 bases, and 11 bases lay between the germline ends. The CDR3 nucleotides are TGTGCCAGCAGCTTAGTAGTGAGCGCCAATGAGCAGTTCTTC. Amino acids: CASSLVVSANEQFF.

The J gene is TRBJ1-1, the V gene TRBV20-1; 7 bases are a match to TRBD1. Germline CDR1 and CDR2: DFQATT and SNEGSKA (reference sequence). V was pared by 0 bases and J by 1 base, with 11 bases of the junction left unmatched. This CDR3 contains 17 residues. The chain's CDR3 is CSAREGAPGQKNTEAFF. The CDR3 nucleotides read TGCAGTGCTAGAGAGGGGGCCCCGGGACAGAAGAACACTGAAGCTTTCTTT.

This clonotype was found many times. This chain joins TRBV10-3 and TRBJ2-2; 8 nucleotides align to TRBD1. CDR1 and CDR2 (germline): ENHRY, SYGVKD. The V segment lost 6 bases and the J segment 7 bases; nucleotides outside the gene matches: 7. This CDR3 contains 14 residues. The CDR3 sequence is CAIRRTGLGGELFF. The CDR3, as DNA: TGTGCCATCAGGAGGACAGGGTTGGGCGGGGAGCTGTTTTTT.

Many counts were recorded for this clonotype. The chain recombines TRBV10-3 with TRBJ1-1; D not resolved. Germline V gene data show CDR1 as ENHRY and CDR2 as SYGVKD. The CDR3 is 15 residues long. V lost 0 bases, J lost 0 bases, and 8 bases lay in between. CDR3: CAISESLVMNTEAFF. The CDR3 DNA reads TGTGCCATCAGTGAGTCTCTAGTCATGAACACTGAAGCTTTCTTT.

The genes are TRBV10-3 and TRBJ2-1; 8 nucleotides align to TRBD2. V shed 0 bases and J 1 base; nucleotides not matched to a gene: 14. This CDR3 is built from 20 residues. Per germline, CDR1 ENHRY and CDR2 SYGVKD. CDR3 nucleotides: TGTGCCATCAGTGAGTCCGGGGGGGACTTTCGACCAGGTTCCTACAATGAGCAGTTCTTC. Translated, it gives CAISESGGDFRPGSYNEQFF.

This clonotype was counted ten times or more. The chain combines TRBV2 with TRBJ2-7, with D possibly matching TRBD1 (6 bases). Germline lookup yields CDR1 SNHLY and CDR2 FYNNEI. The CDR3 covers 13 residues. Trimming shortened V by 7 bases and J by 3 bases, and 13 bases separated the two germline ends. The DNA for the CDR3 is TGTGCCAGCAATCGACAGGTTTACTACGAGCAGTACTTC. Translating it yields CASNRQVYYEQYF.

The rearrangement links TRBV5-1 to TRBJ2-7; no clear D. This CDR3 has 15 amino acids. Germline CDR1 reads SGHRS; CDR2 reads YFSETQ. The germline V and J ends were trimmed by 4 bases and 6 bases, with 20 bases remaining between them. CDR3 amino acids: CASSRRASSIAEQYF. The CDR3 coding sequence is TGCGCCAGCAGCCGTAGGGCGAGTTCGATAGCCGAGCAGTACTTC.

This clonotype was counted many times. This chain joins TRBV3-1 and TRBJ1-2, with D uncertain. This CDR3 has 16 residues. Germline V gene data show CDR1 as LGHDT and CDR2 as YNNKEL (reference sequence). V lost 4 bases, J lost 0 bases, and 15 bases lay in between. The DNA for the CDR3 is TGTGCCAGCAGCCGGAGGGCAGGCCCCTCTAACTATGGCTACACCTTC. Translated: CASSRRAGPSNYGYTF.

A word on this clonotype: Given a much more abundant clone one base away, this may be a read error. This chain joins TRBV2 and TRBJ2-2; a possible D gene is TRBD2 (5 bases). Looked up from germline, CDR1 is SNHLY and CDR2 is FYNNEI. This CDR3 has 16 residues. The CDR3 loop is CASSGTIGDTTGELVF. Here the CDR3 DNA reads TGTGCCAGCAGTGGAACAATCGGGGATACCACCGGGGAGCTGGTTTTT.

This clonotype was recorded a few times. The gene calls are TRBV7-6 and TRBJ2-7, with D unclear. V lost 4 bases and J lost 7, with 11 bases in between. This CDR3 contains 12 residues. Germline loops: CDR1 SGHVS, CDR2 FNYEAQ. The CDR3 reads CASSSTGKEQYF. The CDR3 bases are TGTGCCAGCAGCTCTACGGGTAAGGAGCAGTACTTC.

Many counts were recorded for this clonotype. The rearrangement links TRBV11-2 to TRBJ1-1, with unresolved D. The CDR3 contains 13 residues. Germline V gives CDR1 SGHAT, CDR2 FQNNGV. V was pared by 5 bases and J by 0 bases, with 7 bases between. This CDR3 reads CASSREVNTEAFF. The CDR3 DNA reads as TGTGCCAGCAGCCGAGAGGTGAACACTGAAGCTTTCTTT.

This clonotype has at least ten counts. Mismatch with germline at one junction end may stem from a read error. The rearrangement joins TRBV7-7 to TRBJ2-7, with 10 bases fitting TRBD1. Germline-derived CDR1 and CDR2 are SSHAT and FNYEAQ (reference sequence). This CDR3 is built from 15 residues. In nucleotides, the CDR3 is TGTGCTAGCAGCTTAGCCGGGACAGGGGCCTACGAGCAGTACTTC. Residues: CASSLAGTGAYEQYF.

This clonotype occurred many times. The chain uses TRBV28 and TRBJ2-7, with D perhaps matching TRBD1 (5 bases). Germline CDR1 and CDR2: MDHEN and SYDVKM. Trimming removed 6 bases from V and 4 bases from J, with 16 bases in between. The CDR3 runs to 14 residues. The CDR3 DNA reads as TGTGCCAGCAGAGGCAGGGCCTTCGCTTACGAGCAGTACTTC. This translates into CASRGRAFAYEQYF.

The chain combines TRBV18 with TRBJ1-1; a possible D gene is TRBD1 (5 bases). CDR3 length equals 15 residues. Trimming removed 6 bases at V and 1 base at J, with 15 bases between. Germline-derived CDR1 and CDR2 are KGHSH and LQKENI. The CDR3 bases are TGTGCCAGCTCTCCGTGGGACTCATCGAACACTGAAGCTTTCTTT. Its protein product is CASSPWDSSNTEAFF.